A selection of T cell receptor beta chains follows, all from one sample in a study of cytomegalovirus exposure and HLA in healthy donors. Repertoires were generated with immunoSEQ multiplex PCR, while TCRdb's copy carries only in-frame clones and drops some. The sample includes 150,000 to 200,000 clones, about 10% of them seen just once. Sequencing was carried out using PBMCs. All receptors derive from a woman younger than 45 in good health and CMV-seropositive. CDR3s include the opening cysteine and the closing phenylalanine or tryptophan. A D gene is named only where the DNA matches it firmly. Size tells how often a clone was seen (once, few, many) or the class of an expanded clone, and some rows leave it out.

j_call clone_size d_call cdr3_length v_call cdr3_aa cdr3_nt
TRBJ1-4 NA TRBD1 16 TRBV6-1 CASSDLTGGRAGKLFF TGTGCCAGCAGTGATCTAACAGGGGGCAGAGCGGGGAAACTGTTTTTT
TRBJ2-2 few NA 13 TRBV29-1 CSVLEPQTGELFF TGCAGCGTTTTGGAGCCTCAGACCGGGGAGCTGTTTTTT
TRBJ1-1 NA NA 16 TRBV15 CATSRAGESRQREAFF TGTGCCACCAGCAGAGCAGGCGAATCTCGCCAAAGAGAAGCTTTCTTT
TRBJ2-3 NA NA 12 TRBV9 CASSPPSYTQYF TGTGCCAGCAGCCCTCCTTCCTATACGCAGTATTTT
TRBJ2-7 few TRBD2 13 TRBV2 CAARPSGNYEQYF TGTGCCGCTCGTCCTAGCGGTAACTACGAGCAGTACTTC
TRBJ1-5 NA NA 15 TRBV15 CATSVSSGLNQPQHF TGTGCCACCAGCGTTAGTTCAGGTCTCAATCAGCCCCAGCATTTT
TRBJ1-1 few NA 11 TRBV19 CASSIYPKAFF TGTGCCAGTAGTATATACCCTAAAGCTTTCTTT
TRBJ1-2 few TRBD1 13 TRBV27 CASSTRQGIGYTF TGTGCCAGCAGCACTCGACAGGGAATTGGCTACACCTTC
TRBJ1-4 few TRBD1 15 TRBV9 CASSVGPGQGEKLFF TGTGCCAGCAGCGTAGGGCCGGGACAGGGAGAAAAACTGTTTTTT
TRBJ2-5 few TRBD1 16 TRBV5-1 CASSLVPRQGGETQYF TGCGCCAGCAGCTTGGTACCTCGACAGGGTGGAGAGACCCAGTACTTC
TRBJ1-5 NA TRBD1 15 TRBV6-6 CASSRGQGSNQPQHF TGTGCCAGCAGCCGGGGACAGGGTAGCAATCAGCCCCAGCATTTT
TRBJ2-4 NA TRBD1 15 TRBV28 CASSVGTGGFDIQYF TGTGCCAGCAGTGTCGGGACAGGGGGCTTTGACATTCAGTACTTC
TRBJ2-1 few TRBD2 16 TRBV7-6 CASTPVGGGRGDEQFF TGTGCCAGCACCCCCGTGGGGGGCGGGAGGGGTGATGAGCAGTTCTTC
TRBJ2-2 NA NA 14 TRBV5-1 CASSYPQGTGELFF TGCGCCAGCAGCTACCCCCAGGGGACCGGGGAGCTGTTTTTT
TRBJ2-3 few NA 15 TRBV5-6 CASSQIAASTDTQYF TGTGCCAGCAGCCAAATAGCGGCTAGCACAGATACGCAGTATTTT
TRBJ2-3 NA NA 14 TRBV7-9 CASSLGASTDTQYF TGTGCCAGCAGCTTAGGGGCTAGCACAGATACGCAGTATTTT
TRBJ1-1 NA NA 13 TRBV11-3 CASSGGPNTEAFF TGTGCCAGCAGCGGAGGACCGAACACTGAAGCTTTCTTT
TRBJ2-2 few NA 15 TRBV7-6 CASSLAGPAGRELFF TGTGCCAGCAGCTTAGCGGGACCCGCGGGGAGGGAGCTGTTTTTT
TRBJ2-7 NA TRBD2 16 TRBV5-1 CASSLQGREKDHEQYF TGCGCCAGCAGCCTACAAGGGCGGGAGAAGGACCACGAGCAGTACTTC
TRBJ1-1 few NA 15 TRBV5-4 CASSLDLGENTEAFF TGTGCCAGCAGCTTGGATCTGGGAGAAAACACTGAAGCTTTTTTT
TRBJ2-2 few NA 12 TRBV27 CASSPAIGELFF TGTGCCAGCAGTCCAGCGATCGGGGAGCTGTTTTTT
TRBJ2-2 few NA 15 TRBV4-1 CASSQAPGWTGELFF TGCGCCAGCAGCCAAGCGCCGGGTTGGACCGGGGAGCTGTTTTTT
TRBJ2-7 NA TRBD1 13 TRBV7-9 CASFRDSSYEQYF TGTGCCAGCTTCCGGGACAGCTCCTACGAGCAGTACTTC
TRBJ1-1 NA NA 15 TRBV19 CASSIFGGALTEAFF TGTGCCAGTAGTATATTTGGGGGGGCCTTAACTGAAGCTTTCTTT
TRBJ2-6 NA NA 14 TRBV7-8 CASSLSSGANVLTF TGTGCCAGCAGCCTTAGCTCTGGGGCCAACGTCCTGACTTTC
TRBJ1-2 NA TRBD1 16 TRBV4-1 CASSQGGQGTNYGYTF TGCGCCAGCAGCCAGGGGGGACAGGGGACTAACTATGGCTACACCTTC
TRBJ2-3 NA TRBD2 18 TRBV5-6 CASSLRTSPPPSTDTQYF TGTGCCAGCAGCTTGAGGACTAGCCCCCCACCTAGCACAGATACGCAGTATTTT
TRBJ2-7 few NA 13 TRBV14 CASSHGGAYEQYF TGTGCCAGCAGCCACGGCGGGGCCTACGAGCAGTACTTC
TRBJ1-1 few TRBD1 15 TRBV5-1 CASSIRTGGNTEAFF TGCGCCAGCAGTATCCGGACAGGGGGGAACACTGAAGCTTTCTTT
TRBJ2-4 NA NA 17 TRBV21-1 CAIGRADFTKAKNIQYF TGTGCCATTGGACGGGCGGACTTCACGAAGGCCAAAAACATTCAGTACTTC
TRBJ2-7 NA NA 13 TRBV6-6 CASQAELYYEQYF TGTGCCAGCCAGGCAGAACTTTACTACGAGCAGTACTTC
TRBJ1-4 few NA 14 TRBV10-2 CASTLEAGREKLFF TGCGCCAGCACCCTGGAGGCGGGGCGTGAAAAACTGTTTTTT
TRBJ2-5 NA TRBD2 16 TRBV5-1 CASSPRVAGEQETQYF TGCGCCAGCAGCCCCCGGGTAGCGGGAGAACAAGAGACCCAGTACTTC
TRBJ2-2 NA NA 16 TRBV5-4 CASSPWGTGFAGELFF TGTGCCAGCAGCCCATGGGGTACAGGTTTCGCCGGGGAGCTGTTTTTT
TRBJ1-2 NA TRBD1 15 TRBV27 CASSAVGTENYGYTF TGTGCCAGCAGCGCCGTTGGGACAGAGAACTATGGCTACACCTTC
TRBJ1-5 NA TRBD1 13 TRBV7-2 CASSIRQGQPQHF TGTGCCAGCAGCATTCGACAGGGGCAGCCCCAGCATTTT
TRBJ2-1 NA NA 16 TRBV7-9 CASSLIARRSYNEQFF TGTGCCAGCAGCTTAATCGCCAGGAGGTCCTACAATGAGCAGTTCTTC
TRBJ2-4 few NA 14 TRBV2 CASSEGGPKNTQYF TGTGCCAGCAGTGAAGGAGGGCCCAAAAACACTCAGTACTTC
TRBJ2-3 few NA 14 TRBV5-1 CASSPRPGTDTQYF TGCGCCAGCAGCCCTCGACCGGGGACAGATACGCAGTATTTT